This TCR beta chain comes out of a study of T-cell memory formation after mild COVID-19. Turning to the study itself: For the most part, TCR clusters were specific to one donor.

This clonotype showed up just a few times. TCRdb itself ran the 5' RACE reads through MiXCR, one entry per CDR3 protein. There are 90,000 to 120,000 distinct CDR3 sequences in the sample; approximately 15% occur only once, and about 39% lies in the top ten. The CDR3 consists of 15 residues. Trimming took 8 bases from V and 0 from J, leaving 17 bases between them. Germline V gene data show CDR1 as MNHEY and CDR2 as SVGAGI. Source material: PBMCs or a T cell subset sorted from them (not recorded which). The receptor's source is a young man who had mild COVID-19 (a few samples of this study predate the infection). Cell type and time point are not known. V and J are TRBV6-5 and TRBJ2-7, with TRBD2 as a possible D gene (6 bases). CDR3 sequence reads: CASAASLAFSYEQYF. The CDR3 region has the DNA TGTGCCAGCGCGGCCTCCCTAGCGTTCTCCTACGAGCAGTACTTC.